Sequencing of this TCR beta chain was carried out in a study of CD8+ T cells in alopecia areata. Study overall: The share of scalp area affected provided the severity score for treated patients. Findings and limits, study-wide: For baseline CD8+ expansion, any link to response stays uncertain with one nonresponder.

Treatment of the sample: oral pan-JAK inhibitor, 5-10 mg twice daily. cDNA serving as the sequencing template came from extracted, reverse transcribed RNA. TCRdb's copy holds only in-frame clones and misses some; the assay was immunoSEQ multiplex PCR. The table records over 100,000 clones, about 59% of them present only once. Between the trimmed V and J ends, which lost 4 bases and 8 bases, there was a span of 11 bases. The germline gives CDR1 GTSNPN, CDR2 SVGIG (reference sequence). The CDR3 is 11 amino acids. Comments on this clone: Its matching antigen is unknown.

This sequence was found in a human donor with alopecia areata. The rearrangement joins TRBV30 to TRBJ1-1; TRBD1 is a possible D gene (5 bases). The sequences come from CD8+ T cells sorted from blood, collected at week 24, from a patient treated with tofacitinib. The CDR3 DNA is TGTGCCTGGAACGTGGGACTAGAAGCTTTCTTT. Translated: CAWNVGLEAFF.